This is a list of T cell receptor beta chains from one sample in a study of shared clonotypes between healthy human individuals. Repertoires were generated with immunoSEQ multiplex PCR, while TCRdb's copy carries only in-frame clones and drops some. Among 1.5 million to 1.9 million clones listed, 95% to 99% were seen once. The material sequenced was naive CD4+ T cells sorted from blood. These receptors were collected from a man younger than 45 in good health. CDR3s include the opening cysteine and the closing phenylalanine or tryptophan. The order of the fields is CDR3 DNA, CDR3 protein, CDR3 length, J gene, D gene, clone size, V gene. A D gene is named only where the DNA matches it firmly. Not all rows give a size; the values are once, few, many and, for expanded clones, a class.

cdr3_nt: TGTGCCAGCAGCGCATCGGACCCGGTTGGCTACACCTTC
cdr3_aa: CASSASDPVGYTF
cdr3_length: 13
j_call: TRBJ1-2
d_call: .
clone_size: once
v_call: TRBV9

cdr3_nt: TGTGCCAGCAGCTTCAATCGACAGGGGCCCGGGGAGCTGTTTTTT
cdr3_aa: CASSFNRQGPGELFF
cdr3_length: 15
j_call: TRBJ2-2
d_call: TRBD1
clone_size: .
v_call: TRBV7-2

cdr3_nt: TGCGCCAGCAGCTTGGCCGGGGCGGAGGGCTGGAATGAGCAGTTCTTC
cdr3_aa: CASSLAGAEGWNEQFF
cdr3_length: 16
j_call: TRBJ2-1
d_call: .
clone_size: .
v_call: TRBV5-1

cdr3_nt: TGTGCCAGCAGTTATCGCAGCAGCCACACAGATACGCAGTATTTT
cdr3_aa: CASSYRSSHTDTQYF
cdr3_length: 15
j_call: TRBJ2-3
d_call: .
clone_size: .
v_call: TRBV6-5

cdr3_nt: TGCGCCAGCAGCTCGTCCGGGACAGAGACGGGCGGCTACACCTTC
cdr3_aa: CASSSSGTETGGYTF
cdr3_length: 15
j_call: TRBJ1-2
d_call: TRBD1
clone_size: .
v_call: TRBV5-1

cdr3_nt: TGTGCCAGCAGCTTAGTACCGGGAGGGCCAACAGATACGCAGTATTTT
cdr3_aa: CASSLVPGGPTDTQYF
cdr3_length: 16
j_call: TRBJ2-3
d_call: TRBD2
clone_size: .
v_call: TRBV7-3

cdr3_nt: TGCGCCAGCAGCTTGGAGGCTGCGGGAGGGTTCAATGAGCAGTTCTTC
cdr3_aa: CASSLEAAGGFNEQFF
cdr3_length: 16
j_call: TRBJ2-1
d_call: TRBD2
clone_size: .
v_call: TRBV5-1

cdr3_nt: TGTGCCAGCGGTCTTGGTGTTAATGAGCAGTTCTTC
cdr3_aa: CASGLGVNEQFF
cdr3_length: 12
j_call: TRBJ2-1
d_call: .
clone_size: .
v_call: TRBV6-6

cdr3_nt: TGCGCCAGCAGCCAGGTACAGGGGCTCTTTGGAGAGACCCAGTACTTC
cdr3_aa: CASSQVQGLFGETQYF
cdr3_length: 16
j_call: TRBJ2-5
d_call: TRBD1
clone_size: .
v_call: TRBV4-3

cdr3_nt: TGTGCCAGCAGCCGATGGAGAGGGGAAACAGGGGAGGAAAATCAGCCCCAGCATTTT
cdr3_aa: CASSRWRGETGEENQPQHF
cdr3_length: 19
j_call: TRBJ1-5
d_call: TRBD1
clone_size: .
v_call: TRBV14

cdr3_nt: TGTGCCAGCAGTGGGACAGGGAGGGATACGCAGTATTTT
cdr3_aa: CASSGTGRDTQYF
cdr3_length: 13
j_call: TRBJ2-3
d_call: TRBD1
clone_size: .
v_call: TRBV28

cdr3_nt: TGTGCCAGCAGCCGACAGCAAACCGGGGAGCTGTTTTTT
cdr3_aa: CASSRQQTGELFF
cdr3_length: 13
j_call: TRBJ2-2
d_call: .
clone_size: .
v_call: TRBV7-9

cdr3_nt: TGTGCCTGGGCAGCGGGAGTTGATCAGCCCCAGCATTTT
cdr3_aa: CAWAAGVDQPQHF
cdr3_length: 13
j_call: TRBJ1-5
d_call: .
clone_size: .
v_call: TRBV30

cdr3_nt: TGTGCCAGCAGCCAGTGGACAGGGGCGTTATCCACTGAAGCTTTCTTT
cdr3_aa: CASSQWTGALSTEAFF
cdr3_length: 16
j_call: TRBJ1-1
d_call: TRBD1
clone_size: .
v_call: TRBV14

cdr3_nt: TGTGCCAGCAGTGTCCTCCTCGGGGCACCCGGCGAGCAGTACTTC
cdr3_aa: CASSVLLGAPGEQYF
cdr3_length: 15
j_call: TRBJ2-7
d_call: .
clone_size: .
v_call: TRBV27

cdr3_nt: TGTGCCAGCAGTGAAGTAACGGCAGGGGGCGGCTACACCTTC
cdr3_aa: CASSEVTAGGGYTF
cdr3_length: 14
j_call: TRBJ1-2
d_call: TRBD1
clone_size: .
v_call: TRBV6-1

cdr3_nt: TGTGCCAGCAGGACCGCCGGGACATCCGCCTACGAGCAGTACTTC
cdr3_aa: CASRTAGTSAYEQYF
cdr3_length: 15
j_call: TRBJ2-7
d_call: .
clone_size: .
v_call: TRBV25-1

cdr3_nt: TGTGCCAGCAGCCCCCGGACAGGACCCTATGGCTACACCTTC
cdr3_aa: CASSPRTGPYGYTF
cdr3_length: 14
j_call: TRBJ1-2
d_call: TRBD1
clone_size: .
v_call: TRBV5-5

cdr3_nt: TGTGCCAGCTCACCGTTTCCTTGGACAGGGGGCGGCCTCTTGTCCTACAATGAGCAGTTCTTC
cdr3_aa: CASSPFPWTGGGLLSYNEQFF
cdr3_length: 21
j_call: TRBJ2-1
d_call: TRBD1
clone_size: .
v_call: TRBV18

cdr3_nt: TGCGCCAGCAGCGACAGTGAAACCAAAAACATTCAGTACTTC
cdr3_aa: CASSDSETKNIQYF
cdr3_length: 14
j_call: TRBJ2-4
d_call: .
clone_size: .
v_call: TRBV5-1

cdr3_nt: TGTGCCAGCAGTCTCAGGGGGCAGGTTAATGAAAAACTGTTTTTT
cdr3_aa: CASSLRGQVNEKLFF
cdr3_length: 15
j_call: TRBJ1-4
d_call: TRBD1
clone_size: .
v_call: TRBV6-1

cdr3_nt: TGTGCCAGCAGCTTAAGGGTTTGGGGGCCCGAGCAGTACTTC
cdr3_aa: CASSLRVWGPEQYF
cdr3_length: 14
j_call: TRBJ2-7
d_call: .
clone_size: .
v_call: TRBV7-2

cdr3_nt: TGTGCCAGCCGAAACAGGGGAGGAAGCACAGATACGCAGTATTTT
cdr3_aa: CASRNRGGSTDTQYF
cdr3_length: 15
j_call: TRBJ2-3
d_call: .
clone_size: .
v_call: TRBV6-5

cdr3_nt: TGTGCCTGGAGTGGGCTGGACACCATATATTTT
cdr3_aa: CAWSGLDTIYF
cdr3_length: 11
j_call: TRBJ1-3
d_call: .
clone_size: .
v_call: TRBV30